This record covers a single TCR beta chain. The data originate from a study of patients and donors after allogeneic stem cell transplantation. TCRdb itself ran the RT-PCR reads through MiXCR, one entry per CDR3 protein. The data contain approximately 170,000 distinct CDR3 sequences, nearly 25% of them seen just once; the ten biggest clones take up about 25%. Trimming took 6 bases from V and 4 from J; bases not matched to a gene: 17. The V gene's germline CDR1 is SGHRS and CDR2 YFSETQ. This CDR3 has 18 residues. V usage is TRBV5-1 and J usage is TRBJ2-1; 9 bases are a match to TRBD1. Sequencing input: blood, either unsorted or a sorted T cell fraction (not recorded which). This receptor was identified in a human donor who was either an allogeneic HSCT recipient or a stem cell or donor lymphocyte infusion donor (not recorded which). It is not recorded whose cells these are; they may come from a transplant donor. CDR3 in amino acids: CASTHHYLPGQGYNEQFF. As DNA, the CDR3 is TGCGCCAGCACCCACCACTACCTCCCGGGACAGGGTTACAATGAGCAGTTCTTC.